Below are 32 T cell receptor beta chains sequenced from a single sample in a study of T-cell reconstitution after alpha-beta-depleted transplantation in children. Using unique molecular identifiers, the investigators prepared the TCRbeta library. TCRdb independently ran MiXCR on the PCR reads; one entry per CDR3 protein. The table has approximately 650,000 distinct CDR3 sequences, around 13% seen once. This specimen was PBMCs, taken before TCRalphabeta/CD19-depleted stem cell transplant. These receptors all come from a girl aged 2 to 9 with congenital amegakaryocytic thrombocytopenia, due to receive a stem cell transplant.

This clonotype has ten or more counts. The genes are TRBV20-1 and TRBJ2-1; perhaps TRBD1 as D (6 bases). Germline V gene sequence: CDR1 DFQATT, CDR2 SNEGSKA (reference sequence). The CDR3 runs 12 residues. The V gene lost 3 bases and the J gene lost 8 bases, with 11 bases spanning the gap. DNA of the CDR3: TGCAGTGCTAGGGTGGGACATCATGAGCAGTTCTTC. Its translation is CSARVGHHEQFF.

In this sample, this clonotype turned up a few times. The chain combines TRBV5-1 with TRBJ1-2; weak D call: TRBD1 (6 bases). Germline V gives CDR1 SGHRS, CDR2 YFSETQ. With 3 bases removed from V and 8 bases from J, the gap between germline ends came to 20 bases. The CDR3 is made up of 15 amino acids. The CDR3 region is CASSSLLSGASGYTF. CDR3 in DNA: TGCGCCAGCAGCTCTTTACTATCAGGGGCAAGCGGCTACACCTTC.

This clonotype was found many times. The chain couples TRBV12-3 or TRBV12-4 to TRBJ2-2; 8 bases are a match to TRBD2. With 7 bases clipped from V and 6 bases from J, the junction kept 10 bases outside the gene matches. The CDR3 length is 15 residues. The CDR3 protein is CASTSGTRASGELFF. The CDR3 DNA follows: TGTGCCAGCACTTCCGGGACTAGAGCCTCCGGGGAGCTGTTTTTT.

This clonotype was detected only a few times. The V and J genes are TRBV5-6 and TRBJ2-1; 13 bases align to TRBD2. This CDR3 contains 17 residues. V shed 4 bases, J shed 1 base, and the junction held 5 bases outside the gene matches. CDR1 SGHDT and CDR2 YYEEEE come from the germline V gene. This CDR3 reads CASSPPLAGGSYNEQFF. CDR3 sequence (DNA): TGTGCCAGCAGCCCCCCACTAGCGGGAGGGTCCTACAATGAGCAGTTCTTC.

This clonotype appeared many times. This chain joins TRBV20-1 and TRBJ2-2, with D unclear. The V end was cut by 0 bases, the J end by 0 bases, with 8 bases between. Germline V gene lookup returns CDR1 DFQATT and CDR2 SNEGSKA (reference sequence). The CDR3 sequence is 15 residues long. In DNA, the CDR3 is TGCAGTGCTAGAGATCCGAAAGCGAACACCGGGGAGCTGTTTTTT. It codes for CSARDPKANTGELFF.

V and J are TRBV19 and TRBJ2-2, with 10 bases matching TRBD1. V was clipped by 3 bases and J by 7 bases; unmatched bases: 8. CDR3 length equals 16 residues. Germline CDR1 reads LNHDA; CDR2 reads SQIVND (reference sequence). Here the CDR3 reads CASSIPGQGKDGELFF. In DNA, the CDR3 is TGTGCCAGTAGTATCCCGGGACAGGGGAAGGACGGGGAGCTGTTTTTT.

This clonotype was seen a few times. The chain links TRBV11-2 to TRBJ2-1; D may correspond to TRBD1 or TRBD2 (5 bases each). This CDR3 contains 13 residues. CDR1 and CDR2 (germline): SGHAT, FQNNGV. The V end was cut by 5 bases, the J end by 6 bases, with 11 bases between. The CDR3: CASSRGVLNEQFF. The DNA for the CDR3 is TGTGCCAGCAGCCGAGGGGTTCTCAATGAGCAGTTCTTC.

This clonotype was seen ten or more times. The chain carries TRBV7-2 and TRBJ2-5; no reliable D call. Trimming cost V 1 base and J 0 bases, with 6 bases left between them. The CDR3 runs 14 residues. Germline V gene lookup returns CDR1 SGHTA and CDR2 FQGNSA. Here the CDR3 DNA reads TGTGCCAGCAGCTTAGTGCGGAACCAAGAGACCCAGTACTTC. Translated, it gives CASSLVRNQETQYF.

This clonotype occurred many times. The CDR3 region is CATSDSLGTSGSSYNEQFF. The DNA of the CDR3 is TGTGCCACCAGTGATTCTTTAGGGACTAGCGGTTCCTCCTACAATGAGCAGTTCTTC. The rearrangement uses TRBV24-1 and TRBJ2-1, with 11 bases that match TRBD2. The CDR3 extends over 19 amino acids. The V gene end was trimmed by 2 bases and the J gene end by 0 bases; junction bases not matched to a gene: 8. CDR1 KGHDR and CDR2 SFDVKD come from the germline V gene.

This clonotype was recorded at least ten times. The V call is TRBV12-3 or TRBV12-4, the J call TRBJ1-2, with 7 bases fitting TRBD1. V was pared by 5 bases and J by 2 bases, with 8 bases of the junction left unmatched. The CDR3 has 15 amino acids. This chain's CDR3 is CASSANRGNNYGYTF. CDR3 DNA sequence: TGTGCCAGCAGTGCAAACAGGGGAAACAACTATGGCTACACCTTC.

This clonotype was observed at least ten times. This sequence joins TRBV5-5 and TRBJ2-1; D gene uncertain. This CDR3 spans 12 amino acids. Deletions cut 1 base from V and 10 bases from J, with 9 bases between. CDR1 is SGHKS and CDR2 is YYEKEE in the germline V gene (reference sequence). This CDR3 is CASSLSVWEQFF. Written as DNA, the CDR3 is TGTGCCAGCAGCTTGAGTGTTTGGGAGCAGTTCTTC.

V usage is TRBV5-1 and J usage is TRBJ1-4; 8 nucleotides match TRBD1. This CDR3 comprises 16 residues. Germline-derived CDR1 and CDR2 are SGHRS and YFSETQ. Trimming at V came to 4 bases and at J to 5 bases, leaving 10 bases not matched to a gene. CDR3 in amino acids: CASSRTGTGENEKLFF. CDR3 coding DNA: TGCGCCAGCAGCAGAACCGGGACAGGCGAGAATGAAAAACTGTTTTTT.

The chain joins TRBV10-3 to TRBJ1-4, with a weak D call TRBD1 (6 bases). The germline V gene has CDR1 ENHRY and CDR2 SYGVKD. The V end lost 2 bases, the J end lost 10 bases, and 14 bases lay between the germline ends. The CDR3 extends over 14 amino acids. The CDR3 here is CAISEGTPIGKLFF. In DNA form, the CDR3 reads TGTGCCATCAGTGAGGGGACACCTATAGGAAAACTGTTTTTT.

This clonotype has only a few counts. The chain uses TRBV4-2 and TRBJ2-2; D unresolved. The CDR3 length is 16 residues. The V end was cut by 4 bases, the J end by 0 bases, with 12 bases between. From germline, CDR1 is LGHNA and CDR2 YNFKEQ. The CDR3 nucleotides are TGTGCCAGCAGCCCCCCGCGGAGAACGAACACCGGGGAGCTGTTTTTT. Protein product: CASSPPRRTNTGELFF.

This clonotype was recorded at least ten times. The genes are TRBV20-1 and TRBJ2-5; the D is unclear. CDR1 and CDR2 from the germline V gene are DFQATT and SNEGSKA (reference sequence). CDR3 length equals 14 residues. The V end lost 0 bases, the J end lost 5 bases, and 13 bases lay between the germline ends. In nucleotides, the CDR3 is TGCAGTGCTAGAGATCAATTCTTGGAGGAGACCCAGTACTTC. Protein product: CSARDQFLEETQYF.

This clonotype has ten or more counts. V and J are TRBV7-8 and TRBJ2-1, with D uncertain. V was cut by 6 bases and J by 0 bases, with 15 bases left in between. Germline V gives CDR1 SGHVS, CDR2 FQNEAQ. This CDR3 comprises 16 residues. CDR3 sequence: CASRPSALSSYNEQFF. The CDR3 nucleotides are TGTGCCAGCAGGCCATCAGCGTTGAGCTCCTACAATGAGCAGTTCTTC.

In this sample, this clonotype turned up a few times. The chain recombines TRBV7-3 with TRBJ2-1; 12 nucleotides agree with TRBD2. Trimming took 5 bases from V and 2 from J; bases not matched to a gene: 4. The CDR3 has 16 residues. CDR1 is SGHTA, CDR2 FQGTGA, per germline. CDR3 bases: TGTGCCAGCAGCCCCCGGACTAGCGGGGCCTACAATGAGCAGTTCTTC. Protein product: CASSPRTSGAYNEQFF.

The V gene is TRBV4-1, the J gene TRBJ2-5; possible D gene TRBD2, 7 bases. Germline-derived CDR1 and CDR2 are MGHRA and YSYEKL. The CDR3 spans 14 residues. Trimming removed 0 bases from V and 4 bases from J, with 9 bases in between. The CDR3 spells CASSQERGGETQYF. CDR3 coding DNA: TGCGCCAGCAGCCAAGAGAGGGGGGGAGAGACCCAGTACTTC.

The chain has TRBV5-5 and TRBJ2-7; 10 bases agree with TRBD1. Looked up from germline, CDR1 is SGHKS and CDR2 is YYEKEE (reference sequence). CDR3 size: 16 residues. The V segment lost 0 bases and the J segment 4 bases; nucleotides outside the gene matches: 7. Here the CDR3 DNA reads TGTGCCAGCAGCTTGGACCCGGGACAGGGGCTATACGAGCAGTACTTC. It translates to CASSLDPGQGLYEQYF.

This clonotype was seen a few times. The chain couples TRBV15 to TRBJ2-7; D is ambiguous. This CDR3 region has 14 residues. Germline CDR1 is LNHNV and CDR2 is YYDKDF (reference sequence). Trimming pared 0 bases from V and 0 bases from J, leaving 6 bases between. Here the CDR3 reads CATSRDQGSYEQYF. CDR3 nucleotides: TGTGCCACCAGCAGAGATCAAGGCTCCTACGAGCAGTACTTC.

This clonotype was seen at least ten times. The V call is TRBV20-1, the J call TRBJ2-7, with 7 bases lining up with TRBD2. Trimming cost V 4 bases and J 2 bases; bases outside gene matches: 5. Germline V CDR1 and CDR2: DFQATT, SNEGSKA (reference sequence). The CDR3 sequence is 13 residues long. Here the CDR3 DNA reads TGCAGTGCTACACTAGCGAATACCTACGAGCAGTACTTC. This sequence encodes CSATLANTYEQYF.

Turning to this clonotype: A much larger clone differs by one base, so this may be a read error. The chain recombines TRBV4-1 with TRBJ2-7; TRBD1 is a possible D gene (5 bases). The germline V gene has CDR1 MGHRA and CDR2 YSYEKL. The CDR3 consists of 15 residues. CDR3: CASSQVTVEPYEPYF. In DNA form, the CDR3 reads TGCGCCAGCAGCCAAGTGACAGTTGAACCCTACGAGCCGTACTTC.

The J gene is TRBJ2-3, the V gene TRBV12-3 or TRBV12-4; TRBD2 agrees at 9 bases. This CDR3 contains 17 residues. Losses at the gene ends were 1 base for V and 6 bases for J; bases not matched to a gene: 11. CDR3 nucleotides: TGTGCCAGCAGTTTAGGCGGGAGGGCCGGTGTTGGCGATACGCAGTATTTT. As protein: CASSLGGRAGVGDTQYF.

The table lists this clonotype with a few counts. The junction and the germline gene differ at one end; a read error may be behind it. This rearrangement joins TRBV5-1 to TRBJ2-2; D gene unclear. The CDR3 runs 15 residues. The V gene's germline CDR1 is SGHRS and CDR2 YFSETQ. The CDR3 spells CASTLLGSGTGELFF. The CDR3 region has the DNA TGCGCCAGCACCTTGCTGGGATCGGGCACCGGGGAGCTGTTTTTT.

The gene calls are TRBV28 and TRBJ2-6; no reliable D call. CDR1 and CDR2 from the germline V gene are MDHEN and SYDVKM. The CDR3 is 18 amino acids. Trimming removed 5 bases from V and 0 bases from J, with 17 bases in between. CDR3: CASSTAWRTLSGANVLTF. The CDR3 region has the DNA TGTGCCAGCAGTACCGCGTGGCGGACCCTCTCTGGGGCCAACGTCCTGACTTTC.

DNA for the CDR3: TGTGCCAGCAGTTACTCGGGACATCCCTACGAGCAGTACTTC. Protein sequence: CASSYSGHPYEQYF. The chain couples TRBV12-3 or TRBV12-4 to TRBJ2-7, with D perhaps matching TRBD1 (6 bases). This CDR3 has 14 residues. V lost 4 bases to trimming and J lost 2 bases, with 12 bases between them.

This clonotype was counted ten times or more. The gene calls are TRBV10-3 and TRBJ2-7; D is unclear. With 0 bases removed from V and 5 bases from J, the gap between germline ends came to 8 bases. This CDR3 is built from 13 residues. The germline gives CDR1 ENHRY, CDR2 SYGVKD. CDR3 loop: CAISESSSDEQYF. The DNA of the CDR3 is TGTGCCATCAGTGAGTCGAGCAGCGACGAGCAGTACTTC.

This clonotype has more than one count but fewer than ten. The genes are TRBV5-1 and TRBJ2-1, with 11 bases identical to TRBD2. The V gene's germline CDR1 is SGHRS and CDR2 YFSETQ. The CDR3 totals 16 residues. J was trimmed by 2 bases and V by 4 bases; bases with no gene match: 5. The CDR3 nucleotides are TGCGCCAGCAGCGGACTAGCGGGCTCCGCCTACAATGAGCAGTTCTTC. Translation gives CASSGLAGSAYNEQFF.

This clonotype came up many times. The J gene is TRBJ1-2, the V gene TRBV20-1; D not certain. V was cut by 8 bases and J by 8 bases, with 18 bases left in between. CDR1 and CDR2 from the germline V gene are DFQATT and SNEGSKA (reference sequence). The CDR3 extends over 12 amino acids. The CDR3 loop reads CSLYLAGPGYTF. DNA for the CDR3: TGCAGTCTTTACTTGGCGGGTCCAGGCTACACCTTC.

The V and J genes are TRBV3-1 and TRBJ2-3; D may be TRBD2 (6 bases). In germline, CDR1 is LGHDT, CDR2 YNNKEL (reference sequence). V gave up 2 bases and J gave up 4 bases, with 10 bases separating them. The CDR3 length is 14 residues. CDR3 residues: CASSQWGESDTQYF. The CDR3 DNA follows: TGTGCCAGCAGCCAATGGGGGGAGTCAGATACGCAGTATTTT.

This clonotype has more than one count but fewer than ten. The chain recombines TRBV15 with TRBJ2-3, with D possibly called TRBD1 or TRBD2 (5 bases each). The V and J ends lost 0 bases and 3 bases respectively, with 13 bases between them. The CDR3 spans 16 residues. Germline V gene sequence: CDR1 LNHNV, CDR2 YYDKDF (reference sequence). Here the CDR3 DNA reads TGTGCCACCAGCAGAGATTTGGGACCTGAGACAGATACGCAGTATTTT. This gives the protein CATSRDLGPETDTQYF.

This clonotype was seen repeatedly, ten times or more. This chain uses TRBV7-6 with TRBJ2-2; D uncertain. The CDR3 is 14 residues long. V was cut by 2 bases and J by 4 bases, with 8 bases left in between. Per germline, CDR1 SGHVS and CDR2 FNYEAQ. The CDR3 coding sequence is TGTGCCAGCAGCTTATCCAGGAGCACCGGGGAGCTGTTTTTT. Its translation is CASSLSRSTGELFF.